The rows below give T cell receptor beta chains drawn from one sample of a study of T cell responses to AZD1222 COVID-19 vaccine. Clones were sequenced by immunoSEQ multiplex PCR, and TCRdb holds only the in-frame ones, with some missing. The data contain about 53,000 clones, approximately 86% of them seen just once; the ten biggest clones take up under 3.5%. The source was peripheral blood, collected 28 days after the second AZD1222 dose. Receptor source: an adult who received the AZD1222 COVID-19 vaccine. The CDR3 runs from the conserved cysteine through the conserved F or W. Each record gives: V gene, D gene, J gene, clone size, CDR3 protein, CDR3 DNA. A D gene is named only where the DNA matches it firmly. Clone size is given for some rows only: seen once, a few or many times, or a class if the clone is expanded.

>TRBV27|TRBD2|TRBJ2-1|-
CARLAGDYNEQFF
TGTGCCAGACTAGCGGGAGACTACAATGAGCAGTTCTTC
>TRBV2|-|TRBJ2-6|few
CASSEGPGGANVLTF
TGTGCCAGCAGTGAGGGACCCGGGGGGGCCAACGTCCTGACTTTC
>TRBV4-2|TRBD1|TRBJ1-6|-
CASSQPEGQGASPLHF
TGTGCCAGCAGCCAACCGGAGGGACAGGGGGCCTCACCCCTCCACTTT
>TRBV6-1|-|TRBJ2-1|-
CASSEEAQNNEQFF
TGTGCCAGCAGTGAAGAGGCCCAGAACAATGAGCAGTTCTTC
>TRBV7-8|TRBD2|TRBJ2-7|-
CASSPTGTSAFSYEQYF
TGTGCCAGCAGCCCGACCGGGACTAGCGCCTTCTCCTACGAGCAGTACTTC
>TRBV6-5|-|TRBJ1-6|-
CASSLGSGNSPLHF
TGTGCCAGCAGTTTGGGGTCAGGGAATTCACCCCTCCACTTT
>TRBV28|-|TRBJ2-2|-
CASTRGGGNTGELFF
TGTGCCAGCACCCGGGGTGGGGGAAACACCGGGGAGCTGTTTTTT
>TRBV14|TRBD1|TRBJ2-7|-
CASSQDRGWEEQYF
TGTGCCAGCAGCCAAGACAGGGGGTGGGAGGAGCAGTACTTC
>TRBV9|TRBD2|TRBJ2-5|-
CASSVAGLAGETQYF
TGTGCCAGCAGCGTAGCGGGACTAGCGGGAGAGACCCAGTACTTC
>TRBV7-9|TRBD2|TRBJ2-2|once
CASSAPGLAGNTGELFF
TGTGCCAGCAGCGCTCCGGGACTAGCGGGGAACACCGGGGAGCTGTTTTTT
>TRBV7-6|-|TRBJ1-1|-
CASSLSMEPNTEAFF
TGTGCCAGCAGCTTATCAATGGAGCCGAACACTGAAGCTTTCTTT
>TRBV18|-|TRBJ1-5|few
CASSGDSNQPQHF
TGTGCCAGCTCGGGAGATAGCAATCAGCCCCAGCATTTT
>TRBV9|-|TRBJ2-3|-
CASSAQKTADTQYF
TGTGCCAGCAGCGCTCAGAAAACTGCAGATACGCAGTATTTT
>TRBV29-1|-|TRBJ2-3|-
CSANRGSTDTQYF
TGCAGCGCCAATAGAGGGAGCACAGATACGCAGTATTTT
>TRBV28|TRBD1|TRBJ1-1|-
CASSLRGGTGATEAFF
TGTGCCAGCAGTTTAAGAGGGGGCACCGGGGCTACTGAAGCTTTCTTT
>TRBV19|-|TRBJ2-2|-
CASSRQNTGELFF
TGTGCCAGTAGTAGACAGAACACCGGGGAGCTGTTTTTT
>TRBV14|-|TRBJ2-1|-
CASSQGASQFF
TGTGCCAGCAGCCAAGGGGCGTCCCAGTTCTTC
>TRBV29-1|-|TRBJ1-2|-
CSVPLGSGGGYTF
TGCAGCGTTCCCCTAGGGAGCGGGGGCGGCTACACCTTC
>TRBV5-1|TRBD2|TRBJ2-1|-
CASSLVGGRAGNEQFF
TGCGCCAGCAGCTTGGTAGGCGGGAGGGCCGGGAATGAGCAGTTCTTC
>TRBV28|TRBD2|TRBJ2-5|-
CASSKTGLAGAETQYF
TGTGCCAGCAGTAAAACCGGACTAGCGGGAGCAGAGACCCAGTACTTC
>TRBV6-6|TRBD2|TRBJ2-7|-
CASSYKERENPYEQYF
TGTGCCAGCAGTTACAAAGAGCGGGAGAACCCCTACGAGCAGTACTTC
>TRBV2|-|TRBJ2-7|-
CASSRAGLYEQYF
TGTGCCAGCAGTCGGGCAGGTCTTTACGAGCAGTACTTC
>TRBV30|-|TRBJ2-7|-
CAWTRGLVYEQYF
TGTGCCTGGACAAGGGGCCTGGTCTACGAGCAGTACTTC
>TRBV30|-|TRBJ1-5|-
CAWSEGLGKSNQPQHF
TGTGCCTGGAGTGAAGGTCTGGGGAAAAGCAATCAGCCCCAGCATTTT
>TRBV2|-|TRBJ1-2|-
CASSDRSYGYTF
TGTGCCAGCAGTGACCGGAGCTATGGCTACACCTTC
>TRBV18|TRBD1|TRBJ1-1|once
CASSPTGGTEAFF
TGTGCCAGCTCACCAACAGGGGGAACTGAAGCTTTCTTT
>TRBV5-1|TRBD2|TRBJ2-1|-
CASSLSGTSPPREQFF
TGCGCCAGCAGCTTATCCGGGACTAGCCCCCCTCGTGAGCAGTTCTTC
>TRBV9|TRBD1|TRBJ1-1|-
CASSPRTGPKKAFF
TGTGCCAGCAGCCCCCGGACAGGCCCGAAAAAGGCTTTCTTT
>TRBV30|-|TRBJ1-1|-
CAWRERYPMNTEAFF
TGTGCCTGGAGGGAGAGATACCCCATGAACACTGAAGCTTTCTTT